Listed here are 4 T cell receptor beta chains from one sample, sequenced in a study of cytomegalovirus exposure and HLA in healthy donors (dated by TCRdb to 2016 to 2017). The library was made by the immunoSEQ multiplex PCR assay. TCRdb limited this immuneACCESS table to in-frame rearrangements with V and J called. A share of clones is missing; checked studies link under half to unresolved V genes, and the rest is unexplained. The sample table records 45,000 to 65,000 clones; 93% of these occur just once. The ten largest account for 1.5% to 2% of the sample. Material: PBMCs. The receptors derive from a woman aged 18-29 years in good health and CMV-seropositive.

The V call is TRBV6-5, the J call TRBJ1-1; 10 bases fit TRBD1. This CDR3 contains 14 residues. CDR1 is MNHEY and CDR2 is SVGAGI in the germline V gene. With V trimmed by 5 bases and J by 6 bases, 6 bases remained unmatched. CDR3 in amino acids: CASSTGQGRPEAFF. In DNA, the CDR3 is TGTGCCAGCAGTACGGGACAGGGGAGGCCTGAAGCTTTCTTT.

The chain links TRBV7-2 to TRBJ1-4, with 9 bases matching TRBD1. CDR3 length equals 14 residues. The junction had 5 bases not matched to a gene; V was cut back by 5 bases and J by 7 bases. Per the germline V gene, CDR1 is SGHTA and CDR2 is FQGNSA. The CDR3 DNA sequence: TGTGCCAGCAGCCAACAGGGGGCTCGTGAAAAACTGTTTTTT. This encodes CASSQQGAREKLFF. Variable domain in full (rest from reference TRBV7-2 and TRBJ1-4): GAGVSQSPSNKVTEKGKDVELRCDPISGHTALYWYRQSLGQGLEFLIYFQGNSAPDKSGLPSDRFSAERTGGSVSTLTIQRTQQEDSAVYLCASSQQGAREKLFFGSGTQLSVL.

The rearrangement joins TRBV11-2 to TRBJ2-5, with TRBD2 matching 12 bases. The CDR3 totals 18 residues. CDR1 SGHAT and CDR2 FQNNGV come from the germline V gene. Trimming at V came to 0 bases and at J to 5 bases, leaving 10 bases not matched to a gene. Here the CDR3 DNA reads TGTGCCAGCAGCTTAGAACTAGCGGGGGGCCCCAGACGGGAGACCCAGTACTTC. This sequence encodes CASSLELAGGPRRETQYF. The full variable domain, in which reference TRBV11-2 and TRBJ2-5 provide the parts outside the CDR3, is EAGVAQSPRYKIIEKRQSVAFWCNPISGHATLYWYQQILGQGPKLLIQFQNNGVVDDSQLPKDRFSAERLKGVDSTLKIQPAKLEDSAVYLCASSLELAGGPRRETQYFGPGTRLLVL.

The V call is TRBV6-6, the J call TRBJ2-7, with D hard to call. The CDR3 length is 15 residues. CDR1 MNHNY and CDR2 SVGAGI come from the germline V gene (reference sequence). V lost 3 bases, J lost 3 bases, and 15 bases lay in between. CDR3 amino acids: CASSYIRNGFYEQYF. Here the CDR3 DNA reads TGTGCCAGCAGTTATATACGGAACGGGTTCTACGAGCAGTACTTC.